The sequence of this T cell receptor (beta chain) was determined in a study of OX40 agonist ivuxolimab in advanced cancers. In the study overall: An agonistic anti-OX40 (CD134) antibody, ivuxolimab, was used to treat the patients. Three patients, one with hepatocellular carcinoma and two with cutaneous melanoma, responded partially.

Assay: immunoSEQ multiplex PCR; the TCRdb copy retains only in-frame clones and omits some. Of under 80,000 clones in the sample, about 85% were seen once. Per the germline V gene, CDR1 is SQVTM and CDR2 is ANQGSEA. V lost 1 base and J 1 base, leaving 7 bases between the germline ends. This CDR3 comprises 13 residues. This specimen was CD4+ or CD8+ T cells sorted from blood, taken in a trial of the OX40 agonist ivuxolimab. The receptor was isolated from an adult with an advanced solid tumor such as melanoma, head and neck, liver or kidney cancer. The gene calls are TRBV29-1 and TRBJ1-1; D not resolved. The CDR3 here is CSVEVVPNTEAFF. CDR3 sequence (DNA): TGCAGCGTTGAAGTGGTTCCGAACACTGAAGCTTTCTTT. Full variable domain (outside the CDR3, taken from reference TRBV29-1 and TRBJ1-1): SAVISQKPSRDICQRGTSLTIQCQVDSQVTMMFWYRQQPGQSLTLIATANQGSEATYESGFVIDKFPISRPNLTFSTLTVSNMSPEDSSIYLCSVEVVPNTEAFFGQGTRLTVV.